Listed here are 30 T cell receptor beta chains from one sample, sequenced in a study of PD-1 blockade in classical Hodgkin lymphoma. Relapse after autologous stem cell transplantation occurred in every patient, and brentuximab vedotin exposure varied. Assay used: immunoSEQ multiplex PCR; TCRdb lists only in-frame clones, some missing. The table has 57,000 or so clones, about 87% seen once. Sequencing used peripheral blood mononuclear cells (PBMCs), obtained at baseline. These receptors were collected from a human donor with classical Hodgkin lymphoma.

Concerning this clone itself: Other DNA sequences in the sample encode the same CDR3. The CDR3 sequence: CASSLGLAGSYNEQFF. The CDR3 DNA is TGTGCCAGCAGCTTAGGGCTAGCGGGTTCCTACAATGAGCAGTTCTTC. The V and J genes are TRBV7-9 and TRBJ2-1, with TRBD2 identical over 8 bases. The germline V gene has CDR1 SEHNR and CDR2 FQNEAQ (reference sequence). CDR3 length: 16 amino acids. The J segment lost 1 base and the V segment lost 1 base, leaving 3 bases of the junction unmatched.

The chain carries TRBV19 and TRBJ1-1; D possibly corresponds to TRBD1 (6 bases). The V gene's germline CDR1 is LNHDA and CDR2 SQIVND (reference sequence). The V and J ends lost 5 bases and 4 bases respectively, with 20 bases between them. The CDR3 extends over 16 amino acids. This CDR3 is CASSSGQRWSGTEAFF. For the CDR3, the DNA is TGTGCCAGTAGTTCTGGACAGAGGTGGTCTGGCACTGAAGCTTTCTTT.

The chain employs TRBV4-2 and TRBJ1-2, with 7 bases lining up with TRBD1. The CDR3 spans 15 residues. Trimming at V came to 4 bases and at J to 8 bases, leaving 13 bases not matched to a gene. Germline CDR1 and CDR2: LGHNA and YNFKEQ. CDR3 sequence (DNA): TGTGCCAGCAGCCGAGAGGGGACAGCCAATTCCGGCTACACCTTC. Translated, it gives CASSREGTANSGYTF.

Only one count was recorded for this clone. The junction and the germline gene differ at one end; a read error may be behind it. V gene TRBV19 combines with J gene TRBJ1-4; D is unresolved. The CDR3 is 13 residues long. Germline V gene lookup returns CDR1 LNHDA and CDR2 SQIVND (reference sequence). CDR3 sequence reads: CASSSNPEEKLVF. CDR3 sequence (DNA): TGTGCCAGTAGTTCTAATCCGGAAGAAAAACTGGTTTTT.

The chain combines TRBV21-1 with TRBJ2-7. TRBV21-1 is assigned pseudogene status. The CDR3 loop spans 13 amino acids. The CDR3 bases are TGTGCCAGCAGCACTCACAGGGCGGGGGAGCAGTACTTC. This sequence encodes CASSTHRAGEQYF.

The rearrangement links TRBV27 to TRBJ2-5, with D uncertain. CDR3 length: 15 residues. Germline CDR1 MNHEY, CDR2 SMNVEV (reference sequence). V was clipped by 4 bases and J by 4 bases, with 16 bases between them. The CDR3 region has the DNA TGTGCCAGCAGTTATCAGGCCGCAAGAGGAGAGACCCAGTACTTC. Translated: CASSYQAARGETQYF.

The chain links TRBV7-6 to TRBJ1-1, with no clear D. Germline lookup yields CDR1 SGHVS and CDR2 FNYEAQ. There are 13 residues in the CDR3. Trimming pared 1 base from V and 1 base from J, leaving 4 bases between. CDR3 sequence: CASSLGQNTEAFF. CDR3 sequence (DNA): TGTGCCAGCAGCTTAGGACAGAACACTGAAGCTTTCTTT.

The V gene is TRBV7-9, the J gene TRBJ1-5, with TRBD1 identical over 9 bases. V gave up 5 bases and J gave up 4 bases; unmatched junction bases: 6. There are 15 residues in the CDR3. The V gene's germline CDR1 is SEHNR and CDR2 FQNEAQ (reference sequence). CDR3 region: CASSVTGGWNQPQHF. CDR3 coding DNA: TGTGCCAGCAGCGTGACAGGGGGTTGGAATCAGCCCCAGCATTTT.

As for this clone: Other DNA variants within this sample encode the same CDR3. This chain joins TRBV19 and TRBJ1-1; 7 nucleotides line up with TRBD1. J gave up 5 bases and V 1 base, and 4 bases lay outside the gene matches. CDR1 and CDR2 (germline): LNHDA, SQIVND (reference sequence). The CDR3 has 14 amino acids. The CDR3 sequence: CASSIGQGRTEAFF. In nucleotides, the CDR3 is TGTGCCAGTAGTATAGGACAGGGAAGGACTGAAGCTTTCTTT. The entire variable domain, with the rest obtained from reference TRBV19 and TRBJ1-1, is as follows: DGGITQSPKYLFRKEGQNVTLSCEQNLNHDAMYWYRQDPGQGLRLIYYSQIVNDFQKGDIAEGYSVSREKKESFPLTVTSAQKNPTAFYLCASSIGQGRTEAFFGQGTRLTVV.

This clone was seen only once. The chain uses TRBV19 and TRBJ2-7; D ambiguous. This CDR3 region has 15 residues. Germline CDR1 is LNHDA and CDR2 is SQIVND (reference sequence). V shed 7 bases and J shed 5 bases, with 21 bases lying between them. The CDR3 nucleotides are TGTGCCAGTACCTTACTACACGGCTCTCTCAACGAGCAGTACTTC. Encoded protein: CASTLLHGSLNEQYF.

The rearrangement links TRBV29-1 to TRBJ2-7, with TRBD1 identical over 9 bases. The CDR3 has 12 residues. V was clipped by 4 bases and J by 10 bases; unmatched bases: 8. Germline V lookup: CDR1 SQVTM, CDR2 ANQGSEA. The CDR3 region is CSVVQQGAYQYF. The CDR3 nucleotides are TGCAGCGTTGTACAACAGGGGGCCTACCAGTACTTC.

J is TRBJ2-2 and V is TRBV27; no definite D call. The germline V gene encodes CDR1 MNHEY and CDR2 SMNVEV (reference sequence). V lost 0 bases to trimming and J lost 0 bases, with 11 bases between them. The CDR3 runs to 17 residues. As DNA, the CDR3 is TGTGCCAGCAGTTTATCTTCCAGGATCGCGAACACCGGGGAGCTGTTTTTT. Protein sequence: CASSLSSRIANTGELFF.

J is TRBJ2-2 and V is TRBV5-1; the match to TRBD1 covers 9 bases. This CDR3 region has 16 residues. Germline V lookup: CDR1 SGHRS, CDR2 YFSETQ. V lost 4 bases and J lost 6; bases outside the gene matches: 10. CDR3 protein: CASSRTGQGLPGELFF. CDR3 in DNA: TGCGCCAGCAGCCGGACGGGACAGGGATTACCCGGGGAGCTGTTTTTT.

The J gene is TRBJ1-1, the V gene TRBV5-4; 9 bases fit TRBD1. There are 14 residues in the CDR3. CDR1 and CDR2 (germline): SGHNT, YYREEE (reference sequence). V lost 4 bases, J lost 1 base, and 2 bases stayed unmatched. For the CDR3, the DNA is TGTGCCAGCAGCCAGGACAGGGGGAACACTGAAGCTTTCTTT. The encoded protein is CASSQDRGNTEAFF.

A few counts support this clone. This rearrangement joins TRBV19 to TRBJ2-1; 16 positions match TRBD2. This CDR3 has 19 residues. J lost 7 bases, V lost 7 bases, and 16 bases had no gene match. CDR1 is LNHDA, CDR2 SQIVND, per germline (reference sequence). The CDR3 DNA sequence: TGTGCCAGTACCCTAGTCCCGGGACTAGCGGGGGGGGTGGGTAATGAGCAGTTCTTC. It translates to CASTLVPGLAGGVGNEQFF.

The chain joins TRBV7-2 to TRBJ2-1; D unclear. This CDR3 spans 14 amino acids. Trimming stripped 7 bases from V and 4 bases from J, with 14 bases between. The germline CDR1 and CDR2 sequences are SGHTA and FQGNSA. The CDR3 bases are TGTGCCAGCAACCTCCTCGGCAAGTACAATGAGCAGTTCTTC. Translation: CASNLLGKYNEQFF. The entire variable domain, with the rest obtained from reference TRBV7-2 and TRBJ2-1, is as follows: GAGVSQSPSNKVTEKGKDVELRCDPISGHTALYWYRQSLGQGLEFLIYFQGNSAPDKSGLPSDRFSAERTGGSVSTLTIQRTQQEDSAVYLCASNLLGKYNEQFFGPGTRLTVL.

The rearrangement joins TRBV7-8 to TRBJ2-5, with D perhaps TRBD1 or TRBD2 (5 bases each). Trimming cost V 6 bases and J 0 bases, with 14 bases left between them. CDR3 length: 15 residues. Germline lookup yields CDR1 SGHVS and CDR2 FQNEAQ. Here the CDR3 reads CASRGTRTHQETQYF. DNA of the CDR3: TGTGCCAGCAGGGGGACGCGTACACACCAAGAGACCCAGTACTTC. Full variable domain (outside the CDR3, taken from reference TRBV7-8 and TRBJ2-5): GAGVSQSPRYKVAKRGQDVALRCDPISGHVSLFWYQQALGQGPEFLTYFQNEAQLDKSGLPSDRFFAERPEGSVSTLKIQRTQQEDSAVYLCASRGTRTHQETQYFGPGTRLLVL.

V gene TRBV18 combines with J gene TRBJ1-1; no definite D call. V was clipped by 3 bases and J by 6 bases, with 8 bases between them. The CDR3 has 12 residues. CDR1 and CDR2 from the germline V gene are KGHSH and LQKENI. DNA of the CDR3: TGTGCCAGCTCACCCGGGCGGGCTGAAGCTTTCTTT. Translated, it gives CASSPGRAEAFF.

The CDR3 DNA reads TGTGCCAGCAGCCAATGGGGACAGGGACAATATGGCTACACCTTC. Its translation is CASSQWGQGQYGYTF. The gene calls are TRBV14 and TRBJ1-2; 9 nucleotides agree with TRBD1. The CDR3 totals 15 residues. Germline trimming cut 2 bases from V and 5 bases from J; bases unmatched to any gene: 6. Germline values: CDR1 SGHDN, CDR2 FVKESK.

The chain recombines TRBV7-2 with TRBJ1-3; D ambiguous. The CDR3 length is 15 residues. Germline V gene lookup returns CDR1 SGHTA and CDR2 FQGNSA. The V end lost 1 base, the J end lost 3 bases, and 10 bases lay between the germline ends. DNA for the CDR3: TGTGCCAGCAGCTTAGAGGCTTCGGGTGGAAACACCATATATTTT. This translates into CASSLEASGGNTIYF.

The chain recombines TRBV6-6 with TRBJ1-2, with no clear D. The germline V gene has CDR1 MNHNY and CDR2 SVGAGI (reference sequence). V lost 6 bases, J lost 4 bases, and 21 bases lay in between. The CDR3 length is 16 residues. DNA for the CDR3: TGTGCCAGCAGCGCGGCGGCCACCGTGACGGCCTATGGCTACACCTTC. Amino acids: CASSAAATVTAYGYTF.

V and J are TRBV29-1 and TRBJ2-6; D is unclear. The V end lost 2 bases, the J end lost 2 bases, and 7 bases lay between the germline ends. Germline CDR1 reads SQVTM; CDR2 reads ANQGSEA. This CDR3 region has 14 residues. This chain's CDR3 is CSVEFPPGANVLTF. The CDR3 coding sequence is TGCAGCGTTGAATTCCCTCCTGGGGCCAACGTCCTGACTTTC.

The V gene is TRBV7-2, the J gene TRBJ1-2; TRBD1 agrees at 7 bases. The junction had 9 bases not matched to a gene; V was cut back by 1 base and J by 4 bases. This CDR3 is built from 16 residues. CDR1 and CDR2 from the germline V gene are SGHTA and FQGNSA. The CDR3 protein is CASSLVTGASLYGYTF. As DNA, the CDR3 is TGTGCCAGCAGCTTAGTAACAGGGGCGTCCCTCTATGGCTACACCTTC.

This clone appeared once. The rearrangement joins TRBV23-1 to TRBJ1-2, with 9 bases matching TRBD1. TRBV23-1 is noted as an ORF with a role that remains uncertain. This CDR3 has 17 amino acids. Trimming at V came to 4 bases and at J to 2 bases, leaving 11 bases not matched to a gene. CDR3 sequence: CASSPPQGAVANYGYTF. The CDR3 DNA follows: TGCGCCAGCAGTCCCCCACAGGGGGCGGTTGCCAACTATGGCTACACCTTC.

This clone was seen once. The chain combines TRBV5-6 with TRBJ1-2, with a weak D call TRBD1 (6 bases). This CDR3 contains 14 residues. Between the trimmed V and J ends, which lost 4 bases and 4 bases, there was a span of 14 bases. Germline-derived CDR1 and CDR2 are SGHDT and YYEEEE. CDR3 DNA: TGTGCCAGCAGCCCCTACAGAGGGGGCTATGGCTACACCTTC. This sequence encodes CASSPYRGGYGYTF.

The chain carries TRBV13 and TRBJ2-3, with D uncertain. The CDR3 consists of 13 residues. V lost 5 bases, J lost 1 base, and 7 bases lay in between. CDR1 is PRHDT, CDR2 FYEKMQ, per germline (reference sequence). Here the CDR3 reads CASSPPGTDTQYF. The DNA for the CDR3 is TGTGCCAGCAGCCCCCCGGGCACAGATACGCAGTATTTT.

The chain combines TRBV4-1 with TRBJ1-5; maybe TRBD1 (5 bases). There are 17 residues in the CDR3. Trimming took off 3 bases at V and 4 bases at J, with 19 bases between the two ends. The germline V gene has CDR1 MGHRA and CDR2 YSYEKL. This CDR3 is CASSHGGRDSGNQPQHF. CDR3 DNA: TGCGCCAGCAGCCACGGGGGGAGGGATAGCGGTAATCAGCCCCAGCATTTT.

In its sample, this clone was seen a few times. This chain uses TRBV11-2 with TRBJ1-6, with unresolved D. The germline V and J ends were trimmed by 4 bases and 10 bases, with 17 bases remaining between them. CDR3 length equals 15 residues. CDR1 SGHAT and CDR2 FQNNGV come from the germline V gene. The CDR3 sequence is CASSSRQITPSPLHF. The CDR3 coding sequence is TGTGCCAGCAGCTCCCGGCAGATAACGCCCTCACCCCTCCACTTT.

The genes are TRBV28 and TRBJ2-7; unclear D gene. The germline V gene has CDR1 MDHEN and CDR2 SYDVKM. The length of the CDR3 is 14 residues. CDR3 coding DNA: TGTGCTATAAGGATATCGGGTTCGGCCTACGAGCAGTACTTC. Its translation: CAIRISGSAYEQYF.

V is TRBV11-3 and J is TRBJ2-1; a possible D gene is TRBD2 (5 bases). Trimming shortened V by 2 bases and J by 2 bases, and 10 bases separated the two germline ends. Germline V gives CDR1 SGHNT, CDR2 YENEEA. This CDR3 comprises 15 residues. DNA for the CDR3: TGTGCCAGCAGCTTAAGCGGAGAGACCTACAATGAGCAGTTCTTC. Translated, it gives CASSLSGETYNEQFF.